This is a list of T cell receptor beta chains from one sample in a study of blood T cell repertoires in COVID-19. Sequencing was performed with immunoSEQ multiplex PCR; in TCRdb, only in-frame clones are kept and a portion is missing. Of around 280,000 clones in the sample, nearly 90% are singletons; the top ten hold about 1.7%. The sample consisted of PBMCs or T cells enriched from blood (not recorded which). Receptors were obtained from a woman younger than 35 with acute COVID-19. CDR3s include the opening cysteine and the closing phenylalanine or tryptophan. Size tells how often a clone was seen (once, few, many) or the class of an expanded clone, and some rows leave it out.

CDR3 protein: CASVGRGFTDTQYF; clone size: .; V gene: TRBV2
CDR3 protein: CASSYIRQSNGYTF; clone size: .; V gene: TRBV6-5
CDR3 protein: CASSLARGPGTETQYF; clone size: .; V gene: TRBV7-9
CDR3 protein: CASSKLAGQNNEQFF; clone size: .; V gene: TRBV4-1
CDR3 protein: CASSLSGGNNEQFF; clone size: .; V gene: TRBV28
CDR3 protein: CASSHSSSGTQYF; clone size: .; V gene: TRBV3-1/TRBV3-2
CDR3 protein: CASSPAGANEKLFF; clone size: .; V gene: TRBV9
CDR3 protein: CASSEPRQVHRLYGYTF; clone size: .; V gene: TRBV2
CDR3 protein: CASSPGIGQGYGYTF; clone size: .; V gene: TRBV6-5
CDR3 protein: CASVGAGWSYEQYF; clone size: .; V gene: TRBV2
CDR3 protein: CASSPTRGLRTSTNEQFF; clone size: .; V gene: TRBV18
CDR3 protein: CASRRTVLAGELFF; clone size: .; V gene: TRBV19
CDR3 protein: CASWGERDGNEQFF; clone size: .; V gene: TRBV5-5
CDR3 protein: CASSLGHRRLNEKLFF; clone size: .; V gene: TRBV14
CDR3 protein: CASSLRREVDTQYF; clone size: .; V gene: TRBV7-9
CDR3 protein: CASSTKIGSGSLHF; clone size: .; V gene: TRBV19
CDR3 protein: CASSIERGRAEAFF; clone size: .; V gene: TRBV19
CDR3 protein: CASSSQGANTEAFF; clone size: .; V gene: TRBV18
CDR3 protein: CASSLSLSGRLGNEQFF; clone size: .; V gene: TRBV5-1
CDR3 protein: CASRGQNTGELFF; clone size: .; V gene: TRBV2
CDR3 protein: CASSAQGQGSNEQFF; clone size: .; V gene: TRBV10-1
CDR3 protein: CSVADSEQYF; clone size: .; V gene: TRBV29-1
CDR3 protein: CASSLVGMGNEQFF; clone size: once; V gene: TRBV5-1
CDR3 protein: CASTGGTSNEQFF; clone size: .; V gene: TRBV27
CDR3 protein: CASSLLSGRNSGNTIYF; clone size: .; V gene: TRBV5-5
CDR3 protein: CASSYLGQPMNTEAFF; clone size: .; V gene: TRBV6-2/TRBV6-3
CDR3 protein: CASSSLAVSSYEQYF; clone size: .; V gene: TRBV6-2/TRBV6-3
CDR3 protein: CASSLARNTEAFF; clone size: .; V gene: TRBV12-3/TRBV12-4
CDR3 protein: CAWSSSGRVGDTQYF; clone size: .; V gene: TRBV30
CDR3 protein: CASSLDRNTEAFF; clone size: few; V gene: TRBV5-1
CDR3 protein: CASSLGGAVDEQFF; clone size: .; V gene: TRBV5-4
CDR3 protein: CASSSFTEAFF; clone size: .; V gene: TRBV27
CDR3 protein: CASSARDTYFYSGNTIYF; clone size: .; V gene: TRBV9
CDR3 protein: CASSELAGDLNEQFF; clone size: .; V gene: TRBV5-6
CDR3 protein: CASSRRDRGIYEQYF; clone size: .; V gene: TRBV18
CDR3 protein: CASSLLGLAGGQFF; clone size: .; V gene: TRBV13
CDR3 protein: CASSDGTGNTEAFF; clone size: .; V gene: TRBV6-4
CDR3 protein: CASSFVARGEQYF; clone size: .; V gene: TRBV27
CDR3 protein: CASSLPRTGTGTEAFF; clone size: .; V gene: TRBV5-1
CDR3 protein: CASLGGKLAGGETQYF; clone size: .; V gene: TRBV2
CDR3 protein: CSVERGLADNEQFF; clone size: .; V gene: TRBV29-1
CDR3 protein: CASSSTGVPTEAFF; clone size: once; V gene: TRBV7-9
CDR3 protein: CASSLSRGHEQFF; clone size: .; V gene: TRBV27
CDR3 protein: CASSQRRSGPSYEQYF; clone size: few; V gene: TRBV23-1
CDR3 protein: CASSLAGTATQETQYF; clone size: .; V gene: TRBV11-2
CDR3 protein: CASSPPVAGEQYF; clone size: .; V gene: TRBV18
CDR3 protein: CASSLGLLTDTQYF; clone size: .; V gene: TRBV9
CDR3 protein: CASSSIDGTTGYEQYF; clone size: .; V gene: TRBV7-9